The 29 T cell receptor beta chains below were found in one sample sequenced in a study of blood T cell repertoires in COVID-19. Sequencing used immunoSEQ multiplex PCR; TCRdb keeps in-frame clones, though not all of them. The sample includes over 250,000 clones, about nine tenths of them seen just once. Material for sequencing was PBMCs or T cells enriched from blood (not recorded which). These receptors all come from a woman aged 60-75 years who had recovered from COVID-19.

The J gene is TRBJ2-2, the V gene TRBV28; D is ambiguous. CDR1 and CDR2 (germline): MDHEN, SYDVKM. V was shortened by 2 bases and J by 4 bases, with 5 bases between the two germline ends. The CDR3 runs to 13 residues. CDR3 region: CASSLTFTGELFF. In DNA form, the CDR3 reads TGTGCCAGCAGTTTAACTTTCACCGGGGAGCTGTTTTTT.

The CDR3 spells CASPGTGTEAFF. The CDR3 coding sequence is TGTGCCAGCCCAGGAACTGGCACTGAAGCTTTCTTT. The gene calls are TRBV28 and TRBJ1-1; D call uncertain. Trimming took 8 bases from V and 4 from J, leaving 11 bases between them. The CDR3 loop spans 12 amino acids. CDR1 is MDHEN and CDR2 is SYDVKM in the germline V gene. Based on the CDR3 plus reference TRBV28 and TRBJ1-1, the full variable domain is DVKVTQSSRYLVKRTGEKVFLECVQDMDHENMFWYRQDPGLGLRLIYFSYDVKMKEKGDIPEGYSVSREKKERFSLILESASTNQTSMYLCASPGTGTEAFFGQGTRLTVV.

The chain uses TRBV28 and TRBJ1-1; weak D call: TRBD1 (5 bases). Trimming stripped 2 bases from V and 4 bases from J, with 8 bases between. CDR3 length: 13 amino acids. Germline CDR1 and CDR2: MDHEN and SYDVKM. The CDR3 nucleotides read TGTGCCAGCAGTTTACCGGGGGGCACTGAAGCTTTCTTT. Residues: CASSLPGGTEAFF.

The chain combines TRBV10-3 with TRBJ1-5; no definite D call. The CDR3 has 15 residues. Trimming pared 1 base from V and 5 bases from J, leaving 12 bases between. Germline V gene lookup returns CDR1 ENHRY and CDR2 SYGVKD. CDR3 DNA sequence: TGTGCCATCAGTGAGTTAAACAGTCGAGATCAGCCCCAGCATTTT. Its translation is CAISELNSRDQPQHF.

The gene calls are TRBV27 and TRBJ2-3, with D possibly TRBD2 on 6 matching bases. Germline V lookup: CDR1 MNHEY, CDR2 SMNVEV (reference sequence). The CDR3 extends over 16 amino acids. V was shortened by 7 bases and J by 4 bases, with 21 bases between the two germline ends. In DNA form, the CDR3 reads TGTGCCAGCATAAAGATGGGGGGTACATTCGCAGATACGCAGTATTTT. Amino acid sequence: CASIKMGGTFADTQYF.

The chain recombines TRBV7-9 with TRBJ1-4, with 8 bases that match TRBD1. Unmatched junction bases numbered 7, after V lost 1 base and J lost 3 bases. CDR1 SEHNR and CDR2 FQNEAQ come from the germline V gene (reference sequence). The CDR3 consists of 17 residues. The CDR3 is CASSLVGQGAANEKLFF. The DNA of the CDR3 is TGTGCCAGCAGCTTAGTAGGCCAGGGGGCCGCTAATGAAAAACTGTTTTTT. The complete variable domain, with remaining parts taken from reference TRBV7-9 and TRBJ1-4, reads DTGVSQNPRHKITKRGQNVTFRCDPISEHNRLYWYRQTLGQGPEFLTYFQNEAQLEKSRLLSDRFSAERPKGSFSTLEIQRTEQGDSAMYLCASSLVGQGAANEKLFFGSGTQLSVL.

The chain is built from TRBV7-3 and TRBJ2-7; no definite D call. The V and J ends lost 5 bases and 7 bases respectively, with 9 bases between them. This CDR3 has 11 amino acids. Germline CDR1 reads SGHTA; CDR2 reads FQGTGA. As DNA, the CDR3 is TGTGCCAGCAGCCATGGTCGGGAGCAGTACTTC. Amino acid sequence: CASSHGREQYF.

The CDR3 here is CSVGQGMGTEAFF. CDR3 sequence (DNA): TGCAGCGTTGGGCAGGGGATGGGCACTGAAGCTTTCTTT. The rearrangement joins TRBV29-1 to TRBJ1-1, with D maybe TRBD1 (6 bases). This CDR3 has 13 amino acids. Trimming stripped 4 bases from V and 4 bases from J, with 13 bases between. Germline V gene sequence: CDR1 SQVTM, CDR2 ANQGSEA.

As concerns this clone: Other DNA sequences in this specimen translate into the identical CDR3. This chain joins TRBV10-3 and TRBJ2-3; D is uncertain. Per germline, CDR1 ENHRY and CDR2 SYGVKD. V lost 0 bases, J lost 1 base, and 5 bases lay in between. CDR3 length: 14 amino acids. CDR3 loop: CAISESSGTDTQYF. The CDR3 DNA reads TGTGCCATCAGTGAGTCGTCCGGCACAGATACGCAGTATTTT.

This chain uses TRBV30 with TRBJ1-1; tentatively, D is TRBD1 (6 bases). V lost 0 bases to trimming and J lost 10 bases, with 15 bases between them. This CDR3 is built from 13 residues. The germline CDR1 and CDR2 sequences are GTSNPN and SVGIG (reference sequence). As DNA, the CDR3 is TGTGCCTGGAGTGTACAGGGTCTGAGGGGAGCTTTCTTT. Protein sequence: CAWSVQGLRGAFF.

A single count supports this clone. The chain's CDR3 is CASSLVQGVWDEQYF. The CDR3 nucleotides are TGTGCCAGCAGCTTGGTCCAGGGGGTTTGGGACGAGCAGTACTTC. The chain carries TRBV5-5 and TRBJ2-7, with TRBD1 matching over 7 bases. The CDR3 totals 15 residues. V trimming: 0 bases; J trimming: 5 bases; junction bases outside the gene matches: 8. Per the germline V gene, CDR1 is SGHKS and CDR2 is YYEKEE (reference sequence).

On this clone: Germline is not matched at one junction end, which may reflect a read error. This rearrangement joins TRBV7-7 to TRBJ2-1, with 9 nucleotides matching TRBD1. CDR1 SSHAT and CDR2 FNYEAQ come from the germline V gene (reference sequence). This CDR3 is 16 amino acids long. The CDR3 DNA reads as TGTGCTAGCAGCCGCCGTCCCGGGACAGGGAAGAATGAGCAGTTCTTC. Its translation is CASSRRPGTGKNEQFF.

This sequence joins TRBV28 and TRBJ2-7, with TRBD1 identical over 7 bases. The ends lost 6 bases at V and 2 bases at J; junction bases unmatched: 4. The CDR3 is 13 residues long. Germline V gives CDR1 MDHEN, CDR2 SYDVKM. CDR3 protein: CASRAGQAYEQYF. DNA for the CDR3: TGTGCCAGCAGAGCAGGACAGGCCTACGAGCAGTACTTC.

The V and J genes are TRBV24-1 and TRBJ2-1; TRBD2 might be the D (6 bases). Trimming pared 0 bases from V and 5 bases from J, leaving 10 bases between. The CDR3 extends over 15 amino acids. Germline V gene sequence: CDR1 KGHDR, CDR2 SFDVKD. DNA of the CDR3: TGTGCCACCAGTGATTTGGGGACTGTCAACAATGAGCAGTTCTTC. Protein: CATSDLGTVNNEQFF.

CDR3 in amino acids: CASSLPTTAGNTIYF. Here the CDR3 DNA reads TGTGCCAGCAGTTTACCAACGACAGCTGGAAACACCATATATTTT. The rearrangement uses TRBV28 and TRBJ1-3, with D possibly TRBD1 on 5 matching bases. Germline CDR1 reads MDHEN; CDR2 reads SYDVKM. Trimming took off 2 bases at V and 2 bases at J, with 10 bases between the two ends. The CDR3 length is 15 residues.

This chain joins TRBV7-6 and TRBJ2-7; D is possibly TRBD1 (6 bases). This CDR3 spans 12 amino acids. Germline values: CDR1 SGHVS, CDR2 FNYEAQ. The V end lost 3 bases, the J end lost 5 bases, and 8 bases lay between the germline ends. The CDR3 reads CASSFEGDEQYF. CDR3 nucleotides: TGTGCCAGCAGCTTTGAGGGGGACGAGCAGTACTTC.

Remarks on this clone: Relative to the germline gene, one junction end is altered; a read error may explain this. V gene TRBV7-8 combines with J gene TRBJ2-7; 7 bases are shared with TRBD2. CDR1 SGHVS and CDR2 FQNEAQ come from the germline V gene. The CDR3 totals 13 residues. The CDR3 DNA follows: TGTACCAGCAGCTTAGGCCCAGCGGGGGAGCAGTACTTC. It codes for CTSSLGPAGEQYF.

The V gene is TRBV5-1, the J gene TRBJ2-3; no clear D. Germline CDR1 SGHRS, CDR2 YFSETQ. This CDR3 is built from 15 residues. V gave up 0 bases and J gave up 0 bases, with 8 bases separating them. In nucleotides, the CDR3 is TGCGCCAGCAGCTTGGGTACAGCTAGCACAGATACGCAGTATTTT. It codes for CASSLGTASTDTQYF.

This chain connects TRBV7-9 to TRBJ1-3; 7 nucleotides line up with TRBD1. Germline V gives CDR1 SEHNR, CDR2 FQNEAQ (reference sequence). This CDR3 region has 15 residues. V trimming: 4 bases; J trimming: 4 bases; junction bases outside the gene matches: 7. The CDR3 coding sequence is TGTGCCAGCAGCTCAAGACAGGGCACCGGAAACACCATATATTTT. Protein product: CASSSRQGTGNTIYF.

This clone came up many times. The chain uses TRBV6-7 and TRBJ2-7; TRBD1 agrees at 9 bases. TRBV6-7 counts as an open reading frame of uncertain function. Trimming took 0 bases from V and 4 from J; bases not matched to a gene: 1. This CDR3 contains 14 residues. This CDR3 reads CASSYSGQGYEQYF. CDR3 bases: TGTGCCAGCAGTTACTCAGGACAGGGGTACGAGCAGTACTTC.

A few counts support this clone. The V gene is TRBV4-1, the J gene TRBJ1-4; tentative D call: TRBD1 (6 bases). This CDR3 has 17 amino acids. From germline, CDR1 is MGHRA and CDR2 YSYEKL. V gave up 3 bases and J gave up 5 bases, with 19 bases separating them. The CDR3 coding sequence is TGCGCCAGCAGCCAGGGTATTATGTGGACAGTAAATGAAAAACTGTTTTTT. Translating it yields CASSQGIMWTVNEKLFF.

The chain is built from TRBV24-1 and TRBJ1-5; 7 bases map to TRBD1. V was clipped by 4 bases and J by 7 bases; unmatched bases: 12. Germline CDR1 reads KGHDR; CDR2 reads SFDVKD. The CDR3 spans 16 residues. DNA of the CDR3: TGTGCCACCAGTGACGGACCTTCAGGGGGTCGGCAGCCCCAGCATTTT. It encodes CATSDGPSGGRQPQHF.

V and J are TRBV7-9 and TRBJ2-1, with TRBD2 identical over 7 bases. This CDR3 comprises 18 residues. Germline V gene data show CDR1 as SEHNR and CDR2 as FQNEAQ (reference sequence). V shed 5 bases and J 0 bases; nucleotides not matched to a gene: 13. The CDR3 here is CASSPPGGEGGSYNEQFF. The CDR3 DNA follows: TGTGCCAGCAGCCCCCCTGGGGGGGAGGGTGGCTCCTACAATGAGCAGTTCTTC.

This chain uses TRBV5-1 with TRBJ2-6; a possible D gene is TRBD1 (5 bases). Trimming removed 2 bases at V and 2 bases at J, with 14 bases between. Germline CDR1 reads SGHRS; CDR2 reads YFSETQ. The CDR3 is 17 amino acids. Written as DNA, the CDR3 is TGCGCCAGCAGCTTTGGAGACAGCACACCTGGGGCCAACGTCCTGACTTTC. Amino acid sequence: CASSFGDSTPGANVLTF.

J is TRBJ1-1 and V is TRBV9; D gene ambiguous. This CDR3 is built from 12 residues. In germline, CDR1 is SGDLS, CDR2 YYNGEE. Trimming took off 3 bases at V and 4 bases at J, with 7 bases between the two ends. This CDR3 reads CASSGGSTEAFF. The CDR3 DNA reads as TGTGCCAGCAGCGGAGGCTCCACTGAAGCTTTCTTT.

The chain has TRBV2 and TRBJ2-5; perhaps TRBD2 as D (5 bases). CDR1 is SNHLY and CDR2 is FYNNEI in the germline V gene. CDR3 size: 12 residues. The V end lost 11 bases, the J end lost 5 bases, and 15 bases lay between the germline ends. CDR3 sequence: CAAGVTGETQYF. DNA of the CDR3: TGTGCCGCCGGGGTCACCGGGGAGACCCAGTACTTC.

This clone occurred once. This rearrangement joins TRBV7-3 to TRBJ2-2; 7 bases are a match to TRBD2. Looked up from germline, CDR1 is SGHTA and CDR2 is FQGTGA. Losses at the gene ends were 1 base for V and 5 bases for J; bases not matched to a gene: 10. The CDR3 contains 17 residues. The CDR3 coding sequence is TGTGCCAGCAGCTTAAACTTGGCGGGGGTCAATACCGGGGAGCTGTTTTTT. It is translated as CASSLNLAGVNTGELFF.

Written as DNA, the CDR3 is TGTGCCTGGAAAGACGGAGGTCACACTGAAGCTTTCTTT. As protein: CAWKDGGHTEAFF. The chain recombines TRBV30 with TRBJ1-1; D not resolved. Germline CDR1 is GTSNPN and CDR2 is SVGIG (reference sequence). The CDR3 runs 13 residues. Trimming pared 4 bases from V and 3 bases from J, leaving 12 bases between.

The gene calls are TRBV18 and TRBJ2-2; 8 bases are a match to TRBD1. The germline gives CDR1 KGHSH, CDR2 LQKENI. The CDR3 is made up of 15 amino acids. The V and J ends lost 4 bases and 3 bases, in that order; junction bases with no gene match: 4. The CDR3: CASSQDRVDTGELFF. The DNA of the CDR3 is TGTGCCAGCTCACAGGACAGGGTAGACACCGGGGAGCTGTTTTTT.